This passage covers 32 T cell receptor beta chains from one sample sequenced in a study of CD8 T cells in Susac syndrome. A quantity of roughly 0.5 to 1 ug RNA underwent reverse transcription using random hexamers. TCRdb itself ran the immunoSEQ multiplex PCR reads through MiXCR, one entry per CDR3 protein. Of approximately 200,000 distinct CDR3 sequences in the sample, just under 95% were seen once. Material for sequencing was CD4+ T cells from PBMCs. The receptors here all came from a human donor with multiple sclerosis.

This clonotype was picked up one time. This sequence joins TRBV20-1 and TRBJ2-3, with 7 bases fitting TRBD2. Germline V gives CDR1 DFQATT, CDR2 SNEGSKA (reference sequence). V trimming: 6 bases; J trimming: 1 base; junction bases outside the gene matches: 7. The CDR3 runs to 14 residues. CDR3 DNA sequence: TGCAGTGCCCTTAGTGGGGGGGGCACAGATACGCAGTATTTT. Residues: CSALSGGGTDTQYF.

The gene calls are TRBV15 and TRBJ1-6; no reliable D call. The ends were cut back, 8 bases at V and 3 bases at J, with 8 bases in the middle. In germline, CDR1 is LNHNV, CDR2 YYDKDF (reference sequence). There are 13 residues in the CDR3. The CDR3 spells CATRTDYNSPLHF. Written as DNA, the CDR3 is TGTGCCACCCGAACCGACTATAATTCACCCCTCCACTTT. Full variable domain (rest looked up from reference TRBV15 and TRBJ1-6): DAMVIQNPRYQVTQFGKPVTLSCSQTLNHNVMYWYQQKSSQAPKLLFHYYDKDFNNEADTPDNFQSRRPNTSFCFLDIRSPGLGDTAMYLCATRTDYNSPLHFGNGTRLTVT.

This clonotype was seen only a few times. J is TRBJ1-4 and V is TRBV29-1; D remains ambiguous. The CDR3 is made up of 12 amino acids. Germline CDR1 and CDR2: SQVTM and ANQGSEA. With 6 bases removed from V and 0 bases from J, the gap between germline ends came to 5 bases. CDR3 protein: CSVGATNEKLFF. DNA of the CDR3: TGCAGCGTGGGTGCAACTAATGAAAAACTGTTTTTT.

The chain joins TRBV7-9 to TRBJ2-7; TRBD1 is a possible D gene (6 bases). This CDR3 is 15 amino acids long. Germline V gene data show CDR1 as SEHNR and CDR2 as FQNEAQ (reference sequence). Trimming stripped 5 bases from V and 5 bases from J, with 19 bases between. This CDR3 is CASSDAFTGIHEQYF. The CDR3 coding sequence is TGTGCCAGCAGCGACGCCTTCACAGGGATCCACGAGCAGTACTTC.

The chain uses TRBV12-3 or TRBV12-4 and TRBJ2-2, with 9 bases lining up with TRBD1. The CDR3 totals 14 residues. The junction had 3 bases not matched to a gene; V was cut back by 5 bases and J by 5 bases. CDR3 sequence: CASSRDRVTGELFF. CDR3 DNA sequence: TGTGCCAGCAGTCGGGACAGGGTGACCGGGGAGCTGTTTTTT.

This clonotype was seen only once. The chain is built from TRBV4-1 and TRBJ2-3; a weak D match, TRBD2 (5 bases). Germline V lookup: CDR1 MGHRA, CDR2 YSYEKL. The CDR3 length is 12 residues. V lost 3 bases to trimming and J lost 5 bases, with 6 bases between them. DNA for the CDR3: TGCGCCAGCAGCCACGAGGGAGATACGCAGTATTTT. Encoded protein: CASSHEGDTQYF.

In DNA form, the CDR3 reads TGCAGTGCTGCACTAGCGGGCACAGATACGCAGTATTTT. Protein sequence: CSAALAGTDTQYF. The genes are TRBV20-1 and TRBJ2-3; 8 bases match TRBD2. The length of the CDR3 is 13 residues. From germline, CDR1 is DFQATT and CDR2 SNEGSKA (reference sequence). The V gene end was trimmed by 5 bases and the J gene end by 1 base; junction bases not matched to a gene: 2.

The V gene is TRBV6-1, the J gene TRBJ2-1; 8 bases agree with TRBD1. With V trimmed by 5 bases and J by 4 bases, 7 bases remained unmatched. This CDR3 has 15 amino acids. Germline lookup yields CDR1 MNHNS and CDR2 SASEGT. The CDR3 sequence is CASSKDRDLYNEQFF. The CDR3 DNA follows: TGTGCCAGCAGTAAGGACAGGGACCTTTACAATGAGCAGTTCTTC.

This chain joins TRBV30 and TRBJ1-3; possible D gene TRBD1, 6 bases. The CDR3 totals 14 residues. Per germline, CDR1 GTSNPN and CDR2 SVGIG (reference sequence). The ends were cut back, 3 bases at V and 3 bases at J, with 12 bases in the middle. The CDR3 bases are TGTGCCTGGAGACGAGGGGGGATTGGAAACACCATATATTTT. Translation gives CAWRRGGIGNTIYF.

This sequence joins TRBV19 and TRBJ2-4; TRBD1 matches at 7 bases. Germline trimming cut 4 bases from V and 6 bases from J; bases unmatched to any gene: 3. This CDR3 contains 13 residues. Germline-derived CDR1 and CDR2 are LNHDA and SQIVND (reference sequence). For the CDR3, the DNA is TGTGCCAGTAGTACGACAGGGAGAAACATTCAGTACTTC. Encoded protein: CASSTTGRNIQYF.

V usage is TRBV7-9 and J usage is TRBJ1-5; 8 bases align to TRBD1. This CDR3 region has 12 residues. Germline values: CDR1 SEHNR, CDR2 FQNEAQ (reference sequence). With V trimmed by 2 bases and J by 15 bases, 6 bases remained unmatched. The CDR3 nucleotides are TGTGCCAGCAGCTTACCGACAGGGGCCCCGCATTTT. It yields the protein CASSLPTGAPHF.

The genes are TRBV30 and TRBJ2-1; 8 nucleotides agree with TRBD2. The CDR3 is 13 residues long. Trimming cost V 2 bases and J 5 bases; bases outside gene matches: 2. Per germline, CDR1 GTSNPN and CDR2 SVGIG (reference sequence). CDR3 protein: CAWSSGSHNEQFF. DNA for the CDR3: TGTGCCTGGAGTAGCGGGAGCCACAATGAGCAGTTCTTC.

This clonotype was seen just once. The chain combines TRBV6-2 or TRBV6-3 with TRBJ2-4, with unresolved D. V lost 8 bases, J lost 5 bases, and 16 bases lay in between. This CDR3 comprises 14 residues. In germline, CDR1 is MNHEY, CDR2 SVGEGT. CDR3 nucleotide sequence: TGTGCCAGCTCCAACCGACGACGGGAAAACATTCAGTACTTC. Encoded protein: CASSNRRRENIQYF.

The chain carries TRBV19 and TRBJ1-2; TRBD1 aligns across 8 bases. Per germline, CDR1 LNHDA and CDR2 SQIVND (reference sequence). The V and J ends lost 8 bases and 0 bases, in that order; junction bases with no gene match: 5. The CDR3 length is 14 residues. CDR3 residues: CASVDRVANYGYTF. CDR3 coding DNA: TGTGCCAGTGTGGACAGGGTAGCTAACTATGGCTACACCTTC.

This rearrangement joins TRBV2 to TRBJ2-1; 8 nucleotides align to TRBD2. Germline V gene sequence: CDR1 SNHLY, CDR2 FYNNEI. CDR3 length: 16 residues. J gave up 4 bases and V 4 bases, and 9 bases lay outside the gene matches. The CDR3 is CASSAGGGRRYNEQFF. The CDR3, as DNA: TGTGCCAGCAGTGCTGGCGGGGGGCGACGTTACAATGAGCAGTTCTTC. Full variable domain (missing parts from reference TRBV2 and TRBJ2-1): EPEVTQTPSHQVTQMGQEVILRCVPISNHLYFYWYRQILGQKVEFLVSFYNNEISEKSEIFDDQFSVERPDGSNFTLKIRSTKLEDSAMYFCASSAGGGRRYNEQFFGPGTRLTVL.

V and J are TRBV25-1 and TRBJ2-2, with D possibly being TRBD2 (6 bases). V dropped 6 bases and J dropped 2 bases, with 10 bases sitting between them. Per the germline V gene, CDR1 is MGHDK and CDR2 is SYGVNS. This CDR3 has 14 amino acids. CDR3 nucleotide sequence: TGTGCCAGCAGGGTCGCGGGAAACACCGGGGAGCTGTTTTTT. It is translated as CASRVAGNTGELFF. Supplemented by reference TRBV25-1 and TRBJ2-2, the full variable domain reads EADIYQTPRYLVIGTGKKITLECSQTMGHDKMYWYQQDPGMELHLIHYSYGVNSTEKGDLSSESTVSRIRTEHFPLTLESARPSHTSQYLCASRVAGNTGELFFGEGSRLTVL.

This chain connects TRBV11-3 to TRBJ2-3; TRBD1 aligns across 8 bases. V dropped 5 bases and J dropped 5; count of bases not matched to a gene: 9. CDR1 and CDR2 from the germline V gene are SGHNT and YENEEA. This CDR3 comprises 15 residues. CDR3 amino acids: CASSPPGQGKDTQYF. CDR3 sequence (DNA): TGTGCCAGCAGCCCACCAGGACAGGGTAAAGATACGCAGTATTTT. Filled out from reference TRBV11-3 and TRBJ2-3, the complete variable domain reads EAGVVQSPRYKIIEKKQPVAFWCNPISGHNTLYWYLQNLGQGPELLIRYENEEAVDDSQLPKDRFSAERLKGVDSTLKIQPAELGDSAVYLCASSPPGQGKDTQYFGPGTRLTVL.

J is TRBJ1-6 and V is TRBV30; D perhaps matches TRBD1 (6 bases). CDR1 GTSNPN and CDR2 SVGIG come from the germline V gene (reference sequence). The germline V and J ends were trimmed by 0 bases and 8 bases, with 8 bases remaining between them. CDR3 length: 13 amino acids. The CDR3 sequence: CAWSVNRDSPLHF. For the CDR3, the DNA is TGTGCCTGGAGTGTCAACAGGGATTCACCCCTCCACTTT.

This chain uses TRBV12-3 or TRBV12-4 with TRBJ2-3; D is uncertain. Trimming took off 6 bases at V and 3 bases at J, with 7 bases between the two ends. The CDR3 is 12 residues long. The CDR3 nucleotides read TGTGCCAGCAGCTCCGATACAGATACGCAGTATTTT. It specifies CASSSDTDTQYF.

The rearrangement links TRBV15 to TRBJ2-5; weak D call: TRBD1 (6 bases). Germline lookup yields CDR1 LNHNV and CDR2 YYDKDF (reference sequence). V lost 3 bases and J 5 bases, leaving 13 bases between the germline ends. The CDR3 is 14 residues long. The CDR3 protein is CATSRYRVAETQYF. The DNA for the CDR3 is TGTGCCACCAGCAGGTACAGGGTTGCGGAGACCCAGTACTTC.

This chain links TRBV6-5 with TRBJ2-1; 7 nucleotides align to TRBD2. Germline loops: CDR1 MNHEY, CDR2 SVGAGI. J lost 10 bases, V lost 1 base, and 10 bases had no gene match. CDR3 length: 15 amino acids. Written as DNA, the CDR3 is TGTGCCAGCAGTTACTACGGGGGGTCTGTCACCGAGCAGTTCTTC. Residues: CASSYYGGSVTEQFF.

The V gene is TRBV3-1, the J gene TRBJ2-1, with D tentatively TRBD2 (7 bases). V was pared by 2 bases and J by 10 bases, with 21 bases between. Germline V CDR1 and CDR2: LGHDT, YNNKEL (reference sequence). The CDR3 is 16 amino acids. The CDR3 sequence is CASSQRGRGPLGEQFF. The CDR3 DNA follows: TGTGCCAGCAGCCAACGTGGGCGGGGGCCCCTCGGGGAGCAGTTCTTC.

This sequence joins TRBV29-1 and TRBJ1-2; D unclear. V was trimmed by 7 bases and J by 6 bases, leaving 18 bases between them. CDR1 SQVTM and CDR2 ANQGSEA come from the germline V gene. CDR3 length: 13 amino acids. The CDR3 bases are TGCAGCGCTTACCTCGACAAGAGCCATGGCTACACCTTC. Its translation: CSAYLDKSHGYTF.

This chain uses TRBV3-1 with TRBJ1-2; D is undetermined. Germline assignment: CDR1 LGHDT and CDR2 YNNKEL (reference sequence). This CDR3 contains 15 residues. With 4 bases removed from V and 0 bases from J, the gap between germline ends came to 12 bases. The CDR3 here is CASSPRHSTNYGYTF. For the CDR3, the DNA is TGTGCCAGCAGCCCGAGACACTCTACTAACTATGGCTACACCTTC.

This clonotype was counted only a few times. The V and J genes are TRBV11-3 and TRBJ2-7; 7 positions match TRBD1. V was clipped by 6 bases and J by 0 bases; unmatched bases: 2. The CDR3 loop spans 13 amino acids. CDR1 SGHNT and CDR2 YENEEA come from the germline V gene. The CDR3 protein is CASSRDSSYEQYF. DNA for the CDR3: TGTGCCAGCAGTCGGGACAGCTCCTACGAGCAGTACTTC.

The rearrangement joins TRBV5-4 to TRBJ1-2, with a tentative D call TRBD1 (5 bases). CDR3 length equals 14 residues. The V gene's germline CDR1 is SGHNT and CDR2 YYREEE (reference sequence). V lost 6 bases to trimming and J lost 7 bases, with 19 bases between them. The DNA of the CDR3 is TGTGCCAGCACCTCAACGGGACCGAGCGGTGGCTACACCTTC. It specifies CASTSTGPSGGYTF.

The sample holds a few counts of this clonotype. The rearrangement links TRBV29-1 to TRBJ2-7; no firm D call. V dropped 4 bases and J dropped 6 bases, with 19 bases sitting between them. The V gene's germline CDR1 is SQVTM and CDR2 ANQGSEA. The CDR3 contains 14 residues. Written as DNA, the CDR3 is TGCAGCGTTGGCGGAGCCCCGGGTGCCCGCGAGCAGTACTTC. Its translation is CSVGGAPGAREQYF.

This chain uses TRBV6-2 or TRBV6-3 with TRBJ1-1; TRBD1 matches at 8 bases. The trim removed 6 bases at V and 10 bases at J, leaving 10 bases unmatched. CDR3 length equals 13 residues. Germline V gives CDR1 MNHEY, CDR2 SVGEGT. CDR3 amino acids: CASSGQGGGGAFF. CDR3 DNA sequence: TGTGCCAGCAGCGGACAGGGTGGAGGAGGAGCTTTCTTT.

The V gene is TRBV6-5, the J gene TRBJ1-2; a possible D gene is TRBD1 (6 bases). V dropped 5 bases and J dropped 3 bases, with 13 bases sitting between them. The CDR3 length is 14 residues. The germline V gene encodes CDR1 MNHEY and CDR2 SVGAGI. CDR3 region: CASSRSKGDYGYTF. The CDR3 DNA reads TGTGCCAGCAGTCGGTCGAAGGGGGACTATGGCTACACCTTC.

The genes are TRBV5-6 and TRBJ1-2; 8 bases fit TRBD1. The CDR3 extends over 15 amino acids. Germline V gene data show CDR1 as SGHDT and CDR2 as YYEEEE. Unmatched junction bases numbered 9, after V lost 6 bases and J lost 2 bases. The CDR3 reads CASTISTGANYGYTF. CDR3 nucleotide sequence: TGTGCCAGCACCATTTCGACAGGGGCCAACTATGGCTACACCTTC.

The chain combines TRBV29-1 with TRBJ1-6; D is perhaps TRBD1 (5 bases). V dropped 7 bases and J dropped 8 bases, with 15 bases sitting between them. Per the germline V gene, CDR1 is SQVTM and CDR2 is ANQGSEA. CDR3 length equals 13 residues. Here the CDR3 reads CSASGGGDSPLHF. The CDR3 bases are TGCAGCGCCTCGGGGGGGGGTGATTCACCCCTCCACTTT.

V usage is TRBV7-8 and J usage is TRBJ1-1; D not resolved. The germline CDR1 and CDR2 sequences are SGHVS and FQNEAQ. V lost 3 bases to trimming and J lost 4 bases, with 12 bases between them. The CDR3 is made up of 14 amino acids. The DNA for the CDR3 is TGTGCCAGCAGCTTCGACGGGAGGAGCACTGAAGCTTTCTTT. It is translated as CASSFDGRSTEAFF. Full variable domain (outside the CDR3, taken from reference TRBV7-8 and TRBJ1-1): GAGVSQSPRYKVAKRGQDVALRCDPISGHVSLFWYQQALGQGPEFLTYFQNEAQLDKSGLPSDRFFAERPEGSVSTLKIQRTQQEDSAVYLCASSFDGRSTEAFFGQGTRLTVV.